The 2 T cell receptor beta chains listed next were all sequenced from one sample in a study of blood T cells in healthy people across ages. Through a sample-barcoded 5' primer and a J-beta primer mix, a second PCR was run for roughly 6 to 12 cycles. Each CDR3 protein gets one entry after TCRdb re-called the 5' RACE reads with MiXCR. The data hold 1,300,000 or so distinct CDR3 sequences, with around 59% observed a single time. The sequenced material came from blood. The origin of the receptors is a man between 18 and 35 years old in good health.

J is TRBJ2-5 and V is TRBV5-6; 11 bases align to TRBD2. CDR3 length equals 18 residues. V shed 0 bases and J 2 bases; nucleotides not matched to a gene: 9. Per the germline V gene, CDR1 is SGHDT and CDR2 is YYEEEE. CDR3 sequence reads: CASSLARFRLAGQETQYF. The CDR3 nucleotides read TGTGCCAGCAGCTTGGCGAGGTTTCGACTAGCGGGGCAAGAGACCCAGTACTTC.

The gene calls are TRBV20-1 and TRBJ2-7, with D perhaps TRBD1 or TRBD2 (6 bases each). Germline V gene data show CDR1 as DFQATT and CDR2 as SNEGSKA (reference sequence). V was pared by 2 bases and J by 5 bases, with 16 bases between. The CDR3 loop spans 14 amino acids. The CDR3 DNA reads as TGCAGTGCTAGATGGGGGGCCCGTGCGCACGAGCAGTACTTC. Translating gives CSARWGARAHEQYF.